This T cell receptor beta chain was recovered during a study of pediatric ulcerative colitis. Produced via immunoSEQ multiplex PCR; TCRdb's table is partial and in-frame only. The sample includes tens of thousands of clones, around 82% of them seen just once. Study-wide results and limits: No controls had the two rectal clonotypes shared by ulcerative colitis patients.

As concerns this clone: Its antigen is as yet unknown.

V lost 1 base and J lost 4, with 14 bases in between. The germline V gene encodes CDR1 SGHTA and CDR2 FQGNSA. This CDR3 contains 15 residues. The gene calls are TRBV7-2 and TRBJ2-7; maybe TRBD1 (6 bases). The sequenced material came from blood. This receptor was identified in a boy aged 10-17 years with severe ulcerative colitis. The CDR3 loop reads CASSLGRDTIYEQYF. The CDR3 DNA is TGTGCCAGCAGCTTAGGACGGGACACCATATACGAGCAGTACTTC.